This TCR beta chain appears in the sequencing data of a study of T cell repertoires in cytomegalovirus infection. Study details: Public signatures in TCR beta pointed to CMV infection and matching HLA type. Study conclusions and caveats: HLA-C-restricted TCR beta clonotypes specific for CMV led the ex vivo response. Summed public TCR beta family frequency identified CMV carriers bearing the relevant HLA.

This clonotype has just a few counts. Antigen specificity is unknown. TCRdb reprocessed the reads with MiXCR, giving one entry per CDR3 protein. The sample has about 100,000 distinct CDR3 sequences, 15% to 20% seen once. This clonotype originated in a human donor in good health (CMV status not recorded). Some clones in this sample may be carry-over from other donors' samples. The sample consisted of PBMCs.

The CDR3 loop is CASSSTPGYEQYF. CDR3 in DNA: TGTGCCAGCAGCTCCACTCCCGGCTACGAGCAGTACTTC. The genes are TRBV7-2 and TRBJ2-7; no reliable D call. The CDR3 is 13 residues long. V lost 4 bases and J 3 bases, leaving 10 bases between the germline ends. Germline CDR1 and CDR2: SGHTA and FQGNSA.